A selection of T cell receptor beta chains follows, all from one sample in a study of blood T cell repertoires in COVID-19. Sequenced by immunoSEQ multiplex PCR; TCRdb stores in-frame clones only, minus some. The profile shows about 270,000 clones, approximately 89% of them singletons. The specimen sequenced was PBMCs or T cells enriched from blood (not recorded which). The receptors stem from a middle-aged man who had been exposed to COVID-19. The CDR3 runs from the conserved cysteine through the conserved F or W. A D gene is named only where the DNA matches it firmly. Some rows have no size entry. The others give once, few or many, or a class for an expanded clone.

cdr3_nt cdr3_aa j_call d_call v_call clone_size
TGCGCCAGCAGCCTCGAGGGAGGGCCCAACACTGAAGCTTTCTTT CASSLEGGPNTEAFF TRBJ1-1 . TRBV4-1 .
TGTGCCATCAGTGAGGGTTCGGGACTCAATAGCAATCAGCCCCAGCATTTT CAISEGSGLNSNQPQHF TRBJ1-5 . TRBV10-3 .
TGTGCCAGCTCACCATATAGCGACTCTGGGGCCAACGTCCTGACTTTC CASSPYSDSGANVLTF TRBJ2-6 . TRBV18 once
TGTGCCAGCAGCCAAGAAAATTTGGCAGAGACCCAGTACTTC CASSQENLAETQYF TRBJ2-5 . TRBV3-1/TRBV3-2 .
TGTGCCAGCAGTCCCCCGGCAAGGTGGCCAGAGGATGGCTACACCTTC CASSPPARWPEDGYTF TRBJ1-2 . TRBV28 .
TGTGCCTGGAGTCTGAGGCGGGCTAGCGGGAATGACAATGAGCAGTTCTTC CAWSLRRASGNDNEQFF TRBJ2-1 TRBD2 TRBV30 .
TGTGCCAGCAGCCAGCGGGCCAATGAGCAGTTCTTC CASSQRANEQFF TRBJ2-1 . TRBV3-1/TRBV3-2 .
TGTGCCAGCAGCTTAGGGGACAGGCTAAGCAATCAGCCCCAGCATTTT CASSLGDRLSNQPQHF TRBJ1-5 TRBD1 TRBV7-6 few
TGTGCCAGCAGTGAAATCCGGGACAGTTATAGCAATCAGCCCCAGCATTTT CASSEIRDSYSNQPQHF TRBJ1-5 TRBD1 TRBV28 .
TGTGCCAGCAGCCAAGATTCTATGCTAGCGGGAGCGTACGAGCAGTACTTC CASSQDSMLAGAYEQYF TRBJ2-7 TRBD2 TRBV3-1/TRBV3-2 once
TGCAGCGTTGAACAGGGCGTCTCCACTGAAGCTTTCTTT CSVEQGVSTEAFF TRBJ1-1 . TRBV29-1 .
TGTGCCAGCAGCTTGACAGGGGCGAACTATGGCTACACCTTC CASSLTGANYGYTF TRBJ1-2 TRBD1 TRBV7-9 .
TGTGCCAGCAGCTTGTTTACGAGCTCCTACGAGCAGTACTTC CASSLFTSSYEQYF TRBJ2-7 . TRBV7-2 .
TGTGCCAGCAGCTTAGGCGGGAGGGCGGGAGATACGCAGTATTTT CASSLGGRAGDTQYF TRBJ2-3 TRBD2 TRBV7-2 .
TGTGCCAGTAGGGCAGGAGGGAACACCGGGGAGCTGTTTTTT CASRAGGNTGELFF TRBJ2-2 . TRBV19 .
TGTGCCAGCAGCTTTTCCGGGACTAGCGGCGAGCAGTACTTC CASSFSGTSGEQYF TRBJ2-7 TRBD2 TRBV5-6 .
TGTGCCTGGAGTGTACAGGGAGAGACCCAGTACTTC CAWSVQGETQYF TRBJ2-5 . TRBV30 .
TGTGCCAGCAGACTCGACAGGGCCGCTGAAGCTTTCTTT CASRLDRAAEAFF TRBJ1-1 TRBD1 TRBV12-3/TRBV12-4 .
TGTGCCAGCAGCGCAAGACGGGCGGGCAATGAGCAGTTCTTC CASSARRAGNEQFF TRBJ2-1 . TRBV9 .
TGTGCCAGCAGTGAATGGGGCGAGAATTCACCCCTCCACTTT CASSEWGENSPLHF TRBJ1-6 . TRBV6-1 .
TGTGCGACGAGGGGGGGTAATGAAAAACTGTTTTTT CATRGGNEKLFF TRBJ1-4 . TRBV3-1/TRBV3-2 .
TGTGCTAGTGGTTTCGACATACATAGCAATCAGCCCCAGCATTTT CASGFDIHSNQPQHF TRBJ1-5 . TRBV12-5 .
TGCGCCAGCAGCCAAATCGGGAGCTCCTACGAGCAGTACTTC CASSQIGSSYEQYF TRBJ2-7 . TRBV4-1 .
TGTGCCTGGAGTGGCATAGAAGAGACCCAGTACTTC CAWSGIEETQYF TRBJ2-5 . TRBV30 .
TGTGCCAGCAGCCGGGTCCCGGGACAGGGTTCAGATACGCAGTATTTT CASSRVPGQGSDTQYF TRBJ2-3 TRBD1 TRBV4-2 .
TGTGCCAGCATCCCCACTCTAGCGGGAGGGCCCGTGTTCTTC CASIPTLAGGPVFF TRBJ2-1 TRBD2 TRBV25-1 once
TGTGCCAGCAGCTTAGCGGTTAGTGGCGCGCACGCGGTTAACACTGAAGCTTTCTTT CASSLAVSGAHAVNTEAFF TRBJ1-1 . TRBV7-9 .
TGCGCCAGCAGCCAAGAAGGGGGCCACTATGGCTACACCTTC CASSQEGGHYGYTF TRBJ1-2 TRBD1 TRBV4-3 .
TGTGCCAGCAGGACGGCGGGAGGGCCGGTAGATACGCAGTATTTT CASRTAGGPVDTQYF TRBJ2-3 TRBD2 TRBV7-2 .
TGTGCCAGCAGGGGACAGGGGTGGTACGAGCAGTACTTC CASRGQGWYEQYF TRBJ2-7 TRBD1 TRBV6-5 once
TGTGCCAGCAGTTACAGGGGCGGGGTTCAGCCCCAGCATTTT CASSYRGGVQPQHF TRBJ1-5 . TRBV6-5 .
TGTGCCAGCTCCAATCATCAGTCCGACGAGCAGTACTTC CASSNHQSDEQYF TRBJ2-7 . TRBV2 .
TGTGCCAGCAGTGAAAGTCTGAGGGCTGAAGCTTTCTTT CASSESLRAEAFF TRBJ1-1 . TRBV6-1 few
TGCAGCGTTGAGCTAGCGGGAGGGGAGCAGTACTTC CSVELAGGEQYF TRBJ2-7 TRBD2 TRBV29-1 .
TGTGCCAGCAGCCCAGACAGGTACAATCAGCCCCAGCATTTT CASSPDRYNQPQHF TRBJ1-5 . TRBV7-2 .
TGTGCCAGCAGTTTAGGGTTAGCGGGGGCTATAGCCAAAAACATTCAGTACTTC CASSLGLAGAIAKNIQYF TRBJ2-4 TRBD2 TRBV28 .
TGTGCCAGCAGAAAAGGGACAGGGGGCGTGGAGACCCAGTACTTC CASRKGTGGVETQYF TRBJ2-5 TRBD1 TRBV28 .
TGTGCCAGTAGTCCTATATGGGCAGGGAATGAAAAACTGTTTTTT CASSPIWAGNEKLFF TRBJ1-4 . TRBV19 .
TGTGCCAGCAGTTACCCGGGACAGGGGCGCTACGAGCAGTACTTC CASSYPGQGRYEQYF TRBJ2-7 TRBD1 TRBV6-2/TRBV6-3 .
TGCGCCAGCAGCCTTAGGACTAGCGGTAGCACAGATACGCAGTATTTT CASSLRTSGSTDTQYF TRBJ2-3 TRBD2 TRBV4-3 .
TGTGCCATCAGTGCTGGGGGAGGCAGGGGGATCTACGAGCAGTACTTC CAISAGGGRGIYEQYF TRBJ2-7 . TRBV10-3 .
TGTGCCAGCAGTACAACGGCGGGGTCTAGCACAGATACGCAGTATTTT CASSTTAGSSTDTQYF TRBJ2-3 . TRBV7-3 .
TGTGCCAGCTCACCACCGAACAGCCCTAACTATGGCTACACCTTC CASSPPNSPNYGYTF TRBJ1-2 . TRBV18 .
TGTGCCAGTAGTATAATCTTTGACGCGGGCACCGGGGAGCTGTTTTTT CASSIIFDAGTGELFF TRBJ2-2 . TRBV19 .
TGTGCCAGCTCCTACGGGGGAATTTCCTACGAGCAGTACTTC CASSYGGISYEQYF TRBJ2-7 . TRBV28 .
TGCGCCAGCAGGGAGGGGATGAACACTGAAGCTTTCTTT CASREGMNTEAFF TRBJ1-1 . TRBV5-1 once
TGTGCCAGCAGGCGGGACAGGGACTCTGGAAACACCATATATTTT CASRRDRDSGNTIYF TRBJ1-3 TRBD1 TRBV5-4 .
TGTGCCACCAGTGATTTAGGCGGGAGGACCCCTGAGCAGTTCTTC CATSDLGGRTPEQFF TRBJ2-1 TRBD2 TRBV24-1 few
TGTGCCAGCAGCTCCACAGGGGGCGCACAGGAAAAACTGTTTTTT CASSSTGGAQEKLFF TRBJ1-4 TRBD1 TRBV28 .
TGTGCCAGCAGCGTAGGGACTTTAACCTACAATGAGCAGTTCTTC CASSVGTLTYNEQFF TRBJ2-1 . TRBV9 .
TGTGCCAGCTCAAGGGGGAATAGCAATCAGCCCCAGCATTTT CASSRGNSNQPQHF TRBJ1-5 . TRBV18 .
TGTGCCAGCTCACCAATCCCCGACTATGGCTACACCTTC CASSPIPDYGYTF TRBJ1-2 . TRBV18 .
TGTGCCAGCAGCCTGTCCCCGGGACACAGTGGTTCCACTGAAGCTTTCTTT CASSLSPGHSGSTEAFF TRBJ1-1 . TRBV5-6 .
TGTGCCACCAGCAGAGAGCCAGGGGAATTCACCGGGGAGCTGTTTTTT CATSREPGEFTGELFF TRBJ2-2 . TRBV15 .
TGTGCCAGCAGTGACGAGATCTTTGGGACTAGCGACGAGCAGTACTTC CASSDEIFGTSDEQYF TRBJ2-7 TRBD2 TRBV6-1 once
TGTGCCAGCAGCCTAGACAGGAGCTCTGGAAACACCATATATTTT CASSLDRSSGNTIYF TRBJ1-3 . TRBV28 .
TGTGCCAGCAGTTTCGGGGGGGCTGAAGCTTTCTTT CASSFGGAEAFF TRBJ1-1 . TRBV12-3/TRBV12-4 .
TGCGCCAGCGTCGCTCAGGGGGGAGGCAACACTGAAGCTTTCTTT CASVAQGGGNTEAFF TRBJ1-1 TRBD1 TRBV5-1 .